This TCR beta chain was recovered during a study of T cell repertoires in cytomegalovirus infection. On the study more broadly: In public TCR beta signatures, there were indications of both CMV infection and matching HLA type. General observations from the study: It was HLA-C-restricted CMV-specific TCR beta clonotypes that dominated the response ex vivo. The cumulative frequency of public TCR beta families distinguished individuals who carried CMV together with the relevant HLA.

The CDR3 sequence is 13 residues long. The V and J ends lost 0 bases and 6 bases, in that order; junction bases with no gene match: 2. Germline CDR1 reads SGHVS; CDR2 reads FNYEAQ. In TCRdb, the reads were re-called with MiXCR into one record per CDR3 protein. The profile shows 270,000 or so distinct CDR3 sequences, about 15% of them singletons. This clonotype was counted many times. Its antigen is not known. This TCR was recovered from a human donor in good health (CMV status not recorded). Some clones in this sample may be carry-over from other donors' samples. Sample: CD8+ T cells from PBMCs. The rearrangement uses TRBV7-6 and TRBJ2-7, with 7 positions matching TRBD1. In DNA form, the CDR3 reads TGTGCCAGCAGCTTAGCGACAGGGCTCGAGCAGTACTTC. Amino acids: CASSLATGLEQYF.